The 11 T cell receptor beta chains below all came from one sample that was sequenced in a study of OX40 agonist ivuxolimab in advanced cancers. The assay was immunoSEQ multiplex PCR, and TCRdb's table has in-frame clones only and misses some. The sample lists 53,000 or so clones; around 81% were seen once. This specimen was CD4+ or CD8+ T cells sorted from blood, taken in a trial of the OX40 agonist ivuxolimab. The receptors derive from an adult with an advanced solid tumor such as melanoma, head and neck, liver or kidney cancer.

The V gene is TRBV4-1, the J gene TRBJ1-2; 7 bases agree with TRBD1. The CDR3 runs 18 residues. Germline loops: CDR1 MGHRA, CDR2 YSYEKL. With V trimmed by 1 base and J by 2 bases, 13 bases remained unmatched. The CDR3 DNA follows: TGCGCCAGCAGCCAAGCCCCCCCCACAGGGGCAACAAACTATGGCTACACCTTC. Its protein is CASSQAPPTGATNYGYTF.

This clone was seen a single time. V is TRBV30 and J is TRBJ2-2; D is uncertain. Trimming stripped 3 bases from V and 4 bases from J, with 3 bases between. This CDR3 contains 11 residues. CDR1 and CDR2 from the germline V gene are GTSNPN and SVGIG (reference sequence). The CDR3 bases are TGTGCCTGGAGGGTCACCGGGGAGCTGTTTTTT. This translates into CAWRVTGELFF.

CDR3 sequence: CASSTSGANVLTF. CDR3 nucleotides: TGTGCCAGCAGCACATCTGGGGCCAACGTCCTGACTTTC. The chain has TRBV7-9 and TRBJ2-6, with unresolved D. Germline V CDR1 and CDR2: SEHNR, FQNEAQ (reference sequence). The length of the CDR3 is 13 residues. Trimming pared 5 bases from V and 1 base from J, leaving 3 bases between.

Only one count was recorded for this clone. The genes are TRBV4-1 and TRBJ2-3, with TRBD2 as a possible D gene (6 bases). The CDR3 is made up of 16 amino acids. Trimming stripped 4 bases from V and 5 bases from J, with 19 bases between. Germline values: CDR1 MGHRA, CDR2 YSYEKL. As DNA, the CDR3 is TGCGCCAGCAGCCCTAACACGAGGGGACTCGGAGATACGCAGTATTTT. This sequence encodes CASSPNTRGLGDTQYF.

This clone was counted a single time. CDR3 bases: TGTGCCAGCTCTCCTACAATGGACGAGCAGTACTTC. It is translated as CASSPTMDEQYF. The chain joins TRBV18 to TRBJ2-7; D is ambiguous. The CDR3 has 12 amino acids. V dropped 6 bases and J dropped 5 bases, with 11 bases sitting between them. Germline V gene lookup returns CDR1 KGHSH and CDR2 LQKENI. Supplemented by reference TRBV18 and TRBJ2-7, the full variable domain reads NAGVMQNPRHLVRRRGQEARLRCSPMKGHSHVYWYRQLPEEGLKFMVYLQKENIIDESGMPKERFSAEFPKEGPSILRIQQVVRGDSAAYFCASSPTMDEQYFGPGTRLTVT.

This clone was recorded only once. The chain has TRBV27 and TRBJ2-2; D might be TRBD1 (6 bases). There are 16 residues in the CDR3. Germline V gene data show CDR1 as MNHEY and CDR2 as SMNVEV (reference sequence). Trimming took 4 bases from V and 3 from J, leaving 15 bases between them. The CDR3 sequence is CASSWTVPHHTGELFF. The CDR3 bases are TGTGCCAGCAGTTGGACAGTCCCACATCACACCGGGGAGCTGTTTTTT.

The chain recombines TRBV7-6 with TRBJ1-3; D is undetermined. This CDR3 contains 16 residues. The V end lost 1 base, the J end lost 2 bases, and 12 bases lay between the germline ends. The germline CDR1 and CDR2 sequences are SGHVS and FNYEAQ. DNA of the CDR3: TGTGCCAGCAGCTTAGTGGCTGGATCCCCTGGAAACACCATATATTTT. Encoded protein: CASSLVAGSPGNTIYF.

This clone appeared once. J is TRBJ1-2 and V is TRBV4-3, with 8 bases lining up with TRBD1. Trimming at V came to 3 bases and at J to 4 bases, leaving 7 bases not matched to a gene. From germline, CDR1 is LGHNA and CDR2 YSLEER. This CDR3 contains 15 residues. CDR3 nucleotide sequence: TGCGCCAGCAGCCAGGTGGGACAGGATTTCTATGGCTACACCTTC. Protein: CASSQVGQDFYGYTF.

The chain has TRBV2 and TRBJ2-5, with D possibly matching TRBD1 (5 bases). The J call could be wrong; TRBJ2-7 is a better fit for the DNA end. This CDR3 region has 13 residues. Germline V lookup: CDR1 SNHLY, CDR2 FYNNEI. This CDR3 is CASSVQGTYEQYF. The CDR3 bases are TGTGCCAGCAGTGTTCAGGGAACCTACGAGCAGTACTTC.

The chain is built from TRBV6-5 and TRBJ2-6; D is possibly TRBD2 (6 bases). The CDR3 sequence is 15 residues long. Germline CDR1 is MNHEY and CDR2 is SVGAGI. Trimming removed 6 bases from V and 4 bases from J, with 13 bases in between. The chain's CDR3 is CASRRRGSGANVLTF. The CDR3 DNA sequence: TGTGCCAGCAGGCGGAGGGGATCCGGGGCCAACGTCCTGACTTTC.

The chain couples TRBV7-9 to TRBJ2-7, with TRBD1 matching over 9 bases. The length of the CDR3 is 13 residues. Germline-derived CDR1 and CDR2 are SEHNR and FQNEAQ (reference sequence). J was trimmed by 3 bases and V by 9 bases; bases with no gene match: 6. In nucleotides, the CDR3 is TGTGCCAGAGTACAGGGGGCGGGCTACGAGCAGTACTTC. Translation: CARVQGAGYEQYF.